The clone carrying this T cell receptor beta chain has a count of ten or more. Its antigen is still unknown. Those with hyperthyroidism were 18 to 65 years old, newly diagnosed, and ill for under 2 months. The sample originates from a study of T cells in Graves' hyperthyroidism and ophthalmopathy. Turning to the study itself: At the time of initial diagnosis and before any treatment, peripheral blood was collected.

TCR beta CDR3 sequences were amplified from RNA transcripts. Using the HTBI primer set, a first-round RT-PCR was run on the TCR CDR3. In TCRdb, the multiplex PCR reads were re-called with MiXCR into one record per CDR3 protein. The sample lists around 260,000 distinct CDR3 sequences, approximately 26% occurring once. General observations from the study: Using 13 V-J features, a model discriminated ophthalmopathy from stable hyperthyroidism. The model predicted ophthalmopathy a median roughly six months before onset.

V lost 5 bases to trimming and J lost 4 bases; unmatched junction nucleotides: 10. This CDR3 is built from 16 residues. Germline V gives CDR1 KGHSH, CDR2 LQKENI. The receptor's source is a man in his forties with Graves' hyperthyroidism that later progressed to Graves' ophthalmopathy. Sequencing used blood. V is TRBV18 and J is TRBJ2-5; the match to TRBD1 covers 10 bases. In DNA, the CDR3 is TGTGCCAGCTCAACGCGGACAGGGGGGAGTGGAGAGACCCAGTACTTC. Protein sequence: CASSTRTGGSGETQYF.